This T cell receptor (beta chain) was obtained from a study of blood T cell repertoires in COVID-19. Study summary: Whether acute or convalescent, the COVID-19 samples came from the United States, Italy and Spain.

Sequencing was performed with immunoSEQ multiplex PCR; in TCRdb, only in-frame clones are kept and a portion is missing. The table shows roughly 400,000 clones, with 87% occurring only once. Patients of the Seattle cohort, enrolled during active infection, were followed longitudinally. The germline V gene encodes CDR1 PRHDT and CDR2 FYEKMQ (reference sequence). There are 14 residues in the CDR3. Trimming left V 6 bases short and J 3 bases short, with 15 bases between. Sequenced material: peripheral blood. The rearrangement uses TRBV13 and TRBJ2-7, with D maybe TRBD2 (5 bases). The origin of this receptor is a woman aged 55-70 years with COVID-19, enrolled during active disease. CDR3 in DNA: TGTGCCAGCAGAATTTCGGGATCTCACTACGAGCAGTACTTC. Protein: CASRISGSHYEQYF.